These 7 T cell receptor beta chains were sequenced from one sample in a study of blood T cell repertoires in COVID-19. Profiled with immunoSEQ multiplex PCR; TCRdb holds only in-frame clones, not every one. The sample has roughly 250,000 clones, about 88% seen once. Sequencing was done on a sample of peripheral blood. Receptor source: a woman aged 35 to 49 who had recovered from COVID-19.

The gene calls are TRBV21-1 and TRBJ2-7; no check of the table's D call, TRBD1, against the DNA was made. TRBV21-1 is classified as a pseudogene. This CDR3 spans 14 amino acids. The CDR3 DNA reads as TGTGCCAACCGACGGGACATGAGCTCCTACGAGCAGTACTTC. Translated, it gives CANRRDMSSYEQYF.

This clone was counted a single time. The chain links TRBV24-1 to TRBJ2-1; D is unresolved. Trimming took off 3 bases at V and 4 bases at J, with 12 bases between the two ends. This CDR3 is built from 15 residues. Germline V gene sequence: CDR1 KGHDR, CDR2 SFDVKD. CDR3 DNA: TGTGCCACCAGTGATCGAGCAGGCTGGTACAATGAGCAGTTCTTC. Translation: CATSDRAGWYNEQFF.

This chain joins TRBV6-5 and TRBJ2-1; 10 nucleotides align to TRBD2. J lost 4 bases, V lost 4 bases, and 7 bases had no gene match. The germline V gene has CDR1 MNHEY and CDR2 SVGAGI. The CDR3 consists of 16 residues. CDR3 in amino acids: CASSFPAGGQYNEQFF. The CDR3 DNA reads TGTGCCAGCAGTTTCCCAGCGGGGGGGCAATACAATGAGCAGTTCTTC.

V usage is TRBV19 and J usage is TRBJ2-7, with 7 bases identical to TRBD1. The CDR3 length is 14 residues. The germline CDR1 and CDR2 sequences are LNHDA and SQIVND (reference sequence). V gave up 0 bases and J gave up 5 bases; unmatched junction bases: 4. CDR3: CASSIENRGHEQYF. As DNA, the CDR3 is TGTGCCAGTAGTATAGAGAACAGGGGACACGAGCAGTACTTC.

The V gene is TRBV6-1, the J gene TRBJ1-2, with D uncertain. Trimming took 1 base from V and 2 from J, leaving 8 bases between them. Germline-derived CDR1 and CDR2 are MNHNS and SASEGT. This CDR3 region has 14 residues. This chain's CDR3 is CASSEDWRNYGYTF. The DNA of the CDR3 is TGTGCCAGCAGTGAAGACTGGCGGAACTATGGCTACACCTTC.

With respect to this clone: Other DNA sequences from this sample encode an identical CDR3 as well. J is TRBJ1-2 and V is TRBV14; D is unclear. The V end was cut by 0 bases, the J end by 4 bases, with 6 bases between. From germline, CDR1 is SGHDN and CDR2 FVKESK. The CDR3 runs to 13 residues. The CDR3 bases are TGTGCCAGCAGCCAAGATCGAGCCTATGGCTACACCTTC. Its protein is CASSQDRAYGYTF.

This chain links TRBV6-6 with TRBJ1-1; 7 bases align to TRBD1. Germline-derived CDR1 and CDR2 are MNHNY and SVGAGI (reference sequence). This CDR3 has 16 residues. Unmatched junction bases numbered 13, after V lost 9 bases and J lost 0 bases. The CDR3 sequence: CASGYRQGVMNTEAFF. In nucleotides, the CDR3 is TGTGCCAGTGGATACAGGCAGGGGGTGATGAACACTGAAGCTTTCTTT.